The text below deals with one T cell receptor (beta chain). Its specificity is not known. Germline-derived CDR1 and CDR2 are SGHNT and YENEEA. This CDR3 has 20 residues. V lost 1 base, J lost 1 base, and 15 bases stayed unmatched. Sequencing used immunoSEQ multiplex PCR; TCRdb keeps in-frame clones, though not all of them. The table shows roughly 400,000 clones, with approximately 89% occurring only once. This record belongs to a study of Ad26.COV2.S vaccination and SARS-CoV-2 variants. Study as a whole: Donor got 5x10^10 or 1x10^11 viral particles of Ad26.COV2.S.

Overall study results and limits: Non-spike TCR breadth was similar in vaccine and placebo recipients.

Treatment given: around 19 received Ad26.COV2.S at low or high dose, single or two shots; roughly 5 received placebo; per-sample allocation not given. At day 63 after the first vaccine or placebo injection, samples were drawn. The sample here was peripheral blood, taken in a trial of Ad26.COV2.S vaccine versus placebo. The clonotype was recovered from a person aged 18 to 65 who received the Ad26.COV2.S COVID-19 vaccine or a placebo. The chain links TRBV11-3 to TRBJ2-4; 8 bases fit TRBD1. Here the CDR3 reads CASSLGLAAGGAGAKNIQYF. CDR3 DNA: TGTGCCAGCAGCTTAGGGCTGGCAGCAGGGGGCGCGGGTGCCAAAAACATTCAGTACTTC.